The sequence of this T cell receptor (beta chain) was determined in a study of cytomegalovirus exposure and HLA in healthy donors. In the PCR, 60 Vbeta and 13 Jbeta primers were used. Libraries were prepared by immunoSEQ multiplex PCR; TCRdb keeps only in-frame clonotypes and omits some of them. Here the sample spans about 160,000 clones, around 84% being singletons. Overall study findings and caveats: In a later analysis, TCR beta V- and J-gene trimming was associated with a missense DCLRE1C variant. Most likely, a cluster of highly shared sequence variants arose as a sequencing artifact.

This CDR3 comprises 15 residues. V was pared by 4 bases and J by 6 bases, with 9 bases of the junction left unmatched. Per the germline V gene, CDR1 is SGHTS and CDR2 is YDEGEE. As for this clone: Its target is not known.

The material sequenced was PBMCs. This rearrangement joins TRBV5-8 to TRBJ1-4; 7 bases line up with TRBD1. The clonotype was recovered from a woman between 35 and 50 years old in good health and CMV-seronegative. This CDR3 is CASSLGGQAHEKLFF. In nucleotides, the CDR3 is TGTGCCAGCAGCCTAGGAGGACAGGCTCATGAAAAACTGTTTTTT.